The sequence of this T cell receptor (beta chain) was determined in a study of blood T cell repertoires in COVID-19. The CDR3 extends over 15 amino acids. Per germline, CDR1 LGHNA and CDR2 YNFKEQ. V gave up 0 bases and J gave up 15 bases; unmatched junction bases: 11. Profiling relied on immunoSEQ multiplex PCR, and the TCRdb table lists in-frame clones only, not all of them. The table lists about 430,000 clones, over 75% of them singletons. J is TRBJ2-6 and V is TRBV4-2; TRBD2 matches 7 bases. The material sequenced was PBMCs or T cells enriched from blood (not recorded which). The TCR originated in a woman under 30 who had been exposed to COVID-19. This CDR3 is CASSQDLGLAVDLTF. CDR3 coding DNA: TGTGCCAGCAGCCAAGACCTGGGGCTAGCGGTTGACCTGACTTTC.